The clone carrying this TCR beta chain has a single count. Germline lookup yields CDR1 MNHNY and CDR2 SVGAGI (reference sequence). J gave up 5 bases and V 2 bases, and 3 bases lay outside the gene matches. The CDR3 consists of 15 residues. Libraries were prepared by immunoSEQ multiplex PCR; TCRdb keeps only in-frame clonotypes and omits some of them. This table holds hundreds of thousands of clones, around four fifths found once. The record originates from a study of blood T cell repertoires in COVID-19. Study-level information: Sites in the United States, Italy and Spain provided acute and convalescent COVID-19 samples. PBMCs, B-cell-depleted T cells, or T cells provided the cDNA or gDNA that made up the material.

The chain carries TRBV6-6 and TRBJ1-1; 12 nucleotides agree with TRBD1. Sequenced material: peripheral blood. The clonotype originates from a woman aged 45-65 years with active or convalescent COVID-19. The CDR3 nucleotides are TGTGCCAGCAGTTACGGGGACAGGGGGCGGACTGAAGCTTTCTTT. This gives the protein CASSYGDRGRTEAFF.